The rows below give T cell receptor beta chains drawn from one sample of a study of blood T cells in healthy people across ages. MiXCR, applied by TCRdb to the 5' RACE reads, yields one record per CDR3 protein. Of about 620,000 distinct CDR3 sequences listed, approximately 21% are singletons. Sequencing was performed on blood. The source is a man between 65 and 85 years old in good health. Each CDR3 is given with its conserved first and last residue. A D gene is named only where the DNA matches it firmly. Only part of the rows carry a size: once, few, many, or a class if the clone is expanded.

V gene	clone size	J gene	D gene	CDR3 protein	CDR3 DNA
TRBV5-6	NA	TRBJ2-3	TRBD2	CASSPTSASTDTQYF	TGTGCCAGCAGCCCGACTAGCGCCTCCACAGATACGCAGTATTTT
TRBV27	few	TRBJ2-1	NA	CASSSPARDSDNEQFF	TGTGCCAGCAGTTCTCCAGCAAGGGATAGCGATAATGAGCAGTTCTTC
TRBV20-1	NA	TRBJ2-2	TRBD2	CSAMSGSGTGELFF	TGCAGTGCTATGAGCGGGAGTGGCACCGGGGAGCTGTTTTTT
TRBV5-8	NA	TRBJ1-2	TRBD1	CASSHGDRTYTNGYTF	TGTGCCAGCAGCCACGGGGACAGGACCTATACAAATGGCTACACCTTC
TRBV2	few	TRBJ2-1	NA	CASRPIRTVNEQFF	TGTGCCAGCAGACCAATTCGGACAGTCAATGAGCAGTTCTTC
TRBV7-6	few	TRBJ2-1	TRBD2	CASSRGSGVLNEQFF	TGTGCCAGCAGCCGAGGTAGCGGGGTATTAAATGAGCAGTTCTTC
TRBV5-1	NA	TRBJ2-6	TRBD2	CASSSGLAGGAGANVLTF	TGCGCCAGCAGCTCGGGACTAGCGGGAGGAGCTGGGGCCAACGTCCTGACTTTC
TRBV4-3	NA	TRBJ2-7	NA	CASSQWGTYEQYF	TGCGCCAGCAGCCAGTGGGGGACCTACGAGCAGTACTTC
TRBV20-1	few	TRBJ2-7	NA	CSASNLVDEQYF	TGCAGTGCTAGTAATTTAGTTGACGAGCAGTACTTC
TRBV11-1	NA	TRBJ1-5	NA	CASSLNLSSQHNQPQHF	TGTGCCAGCAGCTTAAATCTCTCCAGCCAGCACAATCAGCCCCAGCATTTT
TRBV7-2	many	TRBJ2-1	TRBD2	CASSLGGLAGKGGSYNEQFF	TGTGCCAGCAGCTTAGGGGGACTAGCGGGAAAGGGGGGCTCCTACAATGAGCAGTTCTTC
TRBV7-9	few	TRBJ1-1	NA	CASTPAGLAEAFF	TGTGCCAGCACCCCAGCGGGGTTGGCTGAAGCTTTCTTT
TRBV2	once	TRBJ2-1	NA	CASRGRSHEQFF	TGTGCCAGCAGGGGGAGGTCCCATGAGCAGTTCTTC
TRBV29-1	NA	TRBJ1-4	NA	CSVFGGDSNEKLFF	TGCAGCGTTTTCGGGGGCGACTCTAATGAAAAACTGTTTTTT
TRBV15	few	TRBJ1-4	TRBD1	CATSRVYRTGVMEKLFF	TGTGCCACCAGCAGAGTATATCGGACAGGGGTAATGGAAAAACTGTTTTTT
TRBV29-1	few	TRBJ2-1	NA	CSTSGTGDEQFF	TGCAGCACATCAGGGACTGGGGATGAGCAGTTCTTC
TRBV19	NA	TRBJ2-6	TRBD1	CASSKGQISGANVLTF	TGTGCCAGTAGTAAGGGACAGATCTCTGGGGCCAACGTCCTGACTTTC
TRBV29-1	many	TRBJ2-4	NA	CSAPGANNIQYF	TGCAGCGCCCCGGGCGCGAATAACATTCAGTACTTC
TRBV3-1	few	TRBJ2-2	NA	CAGSQRGWNTGELFF	TGTGCCGGCAGCCAGAGGGGATGGAACACCGGGGAGCTGTTTTTT
TRBV3-1	few	TRBJ1-5	NA	CASSQDTGFNQPQHF	TGTGCCAGCAGCCAAGATACAGGGTTTAATCAGCCCCAGCATTTT
TRBV7-2	NA	TRBJ1-6	TRBD1	CASTEGQGGGSPLHF	TGTGCCAGCACCGAAGGACAGGGTGGGGGTTCACCCCTCCACTTT
TRBV5-1	few	TRBJ2-2	NA	CASSLDSARATGELFF	TGCGCCAGCAGCTTGGACAGCGCGAGAGCCACCGGGGAGCTGTTTTTT